These T cell receptor beta chains were read from a single sample in a study of T cells in Graves' hyperthyroidism and ophthalmopathy. Each CDR3 protein gets one entry after TCRdb re-called the multiplex PCR reads with MiXCR. The table lists a few hundred thousand distinct CDR3 sequences, about 16% of them singletons. The material sequenced was blood. These receptors were taken from a woman aged 40 to 50 with Graves' ophthalmopathy. CDR3s include the opening cysteine and the closing phenylalanine or tryptophan. Each record gives: J gene, V gene, D gene, clone size, CDR3 protein, CDR3 DNA. The D gene is left open where the match is weak. Only some rows state a clone size, as once, few, many or a class for expanded clones.

J gene: TRBJ2-7; V gene: TRBV5-1; D gene: TRBD1; clone size: many; CDR3 protein: CASSLVGQGFGEQYF; CDR3 DNA: TGCGCCAGCAGCTTGGTGGGACAGGGATTCGGCGAGCAGTACTTC
J gene: TRBJ2-7; V gene: TRBV30; D gene: .; clone size: many; CDR3 protein: CAWSDLREQYF; CDR3 DNA: TGTGCCTGGAGTGACTTGCGGGAGCAGTACTTC
J gene: TRBJ2-2; V gene: TRBV11-2; D gene: .; clone size: few; CDR3 protein: CASSLWAATNTGELFF; CDR3 DNA: TGTGCCAGCAGCTTATGGGCAGCGACGAACACCGGGGAGCTGTTTTTT
J gene: TRBJ2-7; V gene: TRBV11-2; D gene: .; clone size: many; CDR3 protein: CASSWGGTGRREQYF; CDR3 DNA: TGTGCCAGCAGCTGGGGTGGGACGGGCCGGAGGGAGCAGTACTTC
J gene: TRBJ2-2; V gene: TRBV6-9; D gene: .; clone size: .; CDR3 protein: CARSSLIHLGDTGELFF; CDR3 DNA: TGTGCCCGCAGTTCCCTGATTCACCTTGGGGACACCGGGGAGCTGTTTTTT
J gene: TRBJ1-1; V gene: TRBV25-1; D gene: TRBD1; clone size: few; CDR3 protein: CASEPWDRGHTEAFF; CDR3 DNA: TGTGCCAGCGAACCCTGGGACAGGGGGCACACTGAAGCTTTCTTT
J gene: TRBJ1-1; V gene: TRBV7-9; D gene: .; clone size: many; CDR3 protein: CASSLASPNTEAFF; CDR3 DNA: TGTGCCAGCAGCTTAGCATCCCCGAACACTGAAGCTTTCTTT
J gene: TRBJ2-3; V gene: TRBV27; D gene: .; clone size: many; CDR3 protein: CASSQQGSLSTDTQYF; CDR3 DNA: TGTGCCAGCAGTCAACAGGGCTCCCTCAGCACAGATACGCAGTATTTT
J gene: TRBJ2-5; V gene: TRBV20-1; D gene: TRBD2; clone size: few; CDR3 protein: CSAVAGTIQETQYF; CDR3 DNA: TGCAGTGCAGTAGCGGGAACGATCCAAGAGACCCAGTACTTC
J gene: TRBJ2-5; V gene: TRBV12-3/TRBV12-4; D gene: TRBD1; clone size: many; CDR3 protein: CASSLGTGEVETQYF; CDR3 DNA: TGTGCCAGCAGTTTAGGGACAGGGGAGGTAGAGACCCAGTACTTC
J gene: TRBJ1-2; V gene: TRBV5-1; D gene: .; clone size: many; CDR3 protein: CASGQGPFYGYTF; CDR3 DNA: TGCGCCAGCGGGCAGGGTCCGTTCTATGGCTACACCTTC
J gene: TRBJ1-1; V gene: TRBV5-1; D gene: .; clone size: many; CDR3 protein: CASRQGINTEAFF; CDR3 DNA: TGCGCCAGCAGGCAGGGCATCAACACTGAAGCTTTCTTT
J gene: TRBJ1-4; V gene: TRBV2; D gene: .; clone size: few; CDR3 protein: CASGGGNEKLFF; CDR3 DNA: TGTGCCAGCGGCGGGGGAAATGAAAAACTGTTTTTT
J gene: TRBJ1-3; V gene: TRBV20-1; D gene: .; clone size: .; CDR3 protein: CSAQGAGLRGNTIYF; CDR3 DNA: TGCAGTGCTCAGGGTGCTGGGTTGAGGGGAAACACCATATATTTT
J gene: TRBJ2-7; V gene: TRBV28; D gene: .; clone size: many; CDR3 protein: CASKGGPYEQYF; CDR3 DNA: TGTGCCAGCAAGGGCGGACCCTACGAGCAGTACTTC
J gene: TRBJ2-1; V gene: TRBV7-3; D gene: TRBD2; clone size: few; CDR3 protein: CASSQLGLAGFKFF; CDR3 DNA: TGTGCCAGCAGCCAATTAGGACTAGCGGGATTTAAGTTCTTC
J gene: TRBJ2-4; V gene: TRBV14; D gene: .; clone size: few; CDR3 protein: CASSSLQARNIQYF; CDR3 DNA: TGTGCCAGCAGCTCCCTCCAAGCACGGAACATTCAGTACTTC
J gene: TRBJ2-4; V gene: TRBV2; D gene: .; clone size: many; CDR3 protein: CASSEGVSKNIQYF; CDR3 DNA: TGTGCCAGCAGCGAGGGAGTTTCCAAAAACATTCAGTACTTC
J gene: TRBJ2-3; V gene: TRBV3-1; D gene: TRBD2; clone size: many; CDR3 protein: CASSQQREKDTQYF; CDR3 DNA: TGTGCCAGCAGCCAACAGCGGGAGAAAGATACGCAGTATTTT
J gene: TRBJ1-1; V gene: TRBV7-9; D gene: .; clone size: .; CDR3 protein: CASSTMKTVEAFF; CDR3 DNA: TGTGCCAGCAGCACAATGAAAACGGTTGAAGCTTTCTTT
J gene: TRBJ2-2; V gene: TRBV7-2; D gene: .; clone size: .; CDR3 protein: CASRPGPFTGELFF; CDR3 DNA: TGTGCCAGCAGGCCGGGACCATTCACCGGGGAGCTGTTTTTT
J gene: TRBJ2-1; V gene: TRBV28; D gene: TRBD2; clone size: .; CDR3 protein: CASSFVGRERVNEQFF; CDR3 DNA: TGTGCCAGCAGTTTTGTTGGGCGGGAGAGGGTAAATGAGCAGTTCTTC
J gene: TRBJ1-5; V gene: TRBV30; D gene: TRBD1; clone size: few; CDR3 protein: CAWSDRGANQPQHF; CDR3 DNA: TGTGCCTGGAGTGACAGGGGGGCCAATCAGCCCCAGCATTTT
J gene: TRBJ2-1; V gene: TRBV9; D gene: TRBD1; clone size: .; CDR3 protein: CASSLPEGALNEQFF; CDR3 DNA: TGTGCCAGCAGCCTCCCCGAGGGGGCCCTCAATGAGCAGTTCTTC
J gene: TRBJ1-2; V gene: TRBV6-1; D gene: .; clone size: few; CDR3 protein: CASSPKGVTTHGYTF; CDR3 DNA: TGTGCCAGCAGTCCCAAAGGGGTGACGACTCATGGCTACACCTTC
J gene: TRBJ2-1; V gene: TRBV19; D gene: TRBD2; clone size: .; CDR3 protein: CASSMVLGAGADEQFF; CDR3 DNA: TGTGCCAGTAGTATGGTCCTGGGAGCGGGAGCGGATGAGCAGTTCTTC
J gene: TRBJ2-1; V gene: TRBV3-1; D gene: .; clone size: many; CDR3 protein: CASSQVRENEQFF; CDR3 DNA: TGTGCCAGCAGCCAAGTACGGGAGAATGAGCAGTTCTTC
J gene: TRBJ1-4; V gene: TRBV18; D gene: .; clone size: many; CDR3 protein: CASSPGTPVEKLFF; CDR3 DNA: TGTGCCAGCTCTCCGGGAACGCCGGTAGAAAAACTGTTTTTT
J gene: TRBJ2-1; V gene: TRBV11-2; D gene: .; clone size: .; CDR3 protein: CASSPGRAVYNEQFF; CDR3 DNA: TGTGCCAGCAGCCCCGGCAGGGCAGTATACAATGAGCAGTTCTTC
J gene: TRBJ1-4; V gene: TRBV6-1; D gene: .; clone size: .; CDR3 protein: CASSEGLDEKLFF; CDR3 DNA: TGTGCCAGCAGTGAAGGCTTAGATGAAAAACTGTTTTTT
J gene: TRBJ2-1; V gene: TRBV5-1; D gene: .; clone size: many; CDR3 protein: CASSLRGPGDNEQFF; CDR3 DNA: TGCGCCAGCAGCTTGCGGGGGCCAGGGGACAATGAGCAGTTCTTC
J gene: TRBJ2-1; V gene: TRBV6-1; D gene: .; clone size: few; CDR3 protein: CASFTTDFSYNEQFF; CDR3 DNA: TGTGCCAGTTTCACAACAGATTTCTCCTACAATGAGCAGTTCTTC
J gene: TRBJ2-5; V gene: TRBV9; D gene: TRBD2; clone size: many; CDR3 protein: CASSPGLAPYQETQYF; CDR3 DNA: TGTGCCAGCAGCCCCGGACTAGCCCCGTACCAAGAGACCCAGTACTTC
J gene: TRBJ1-5; V gene: TRBV18; D gene: .; clone size: many; CDR3 protein: CASSRQKNQPQHF; CDR3 DNA: TGTGCCAGCTCCCGACAGAAGAATCAGCCCCAGCATTTT
J gene: TRBJ1-2; V gene: TRBV11-2; D gene: .; clone size: many; CDR3 protein: CASSWNREMGYTF; CDR3 DNA: TGTGCCAGCAGCTGGAACAGGGAGATGGGCTACACCTTC
J gene: TRBJ2-1; V gene: TRBV2; D gene: .; clone size: few; CDR3 protein: CASSKGVLSYNEQFF; CDR3 DNA: TGTGCCAGCAGTAAGGGGGTCCTCTCCTACAATGAGCAGTTCTTC
J gene: TRBJ2-3; V gene: TRBV19; D gene: .; clone size: .; CDR3 protein: CACALTKTDTQYF; CDR3 DNA: TGTGCATGTGCCCTAACCAAGACAGATACGCAGTATTTT
J gene: TRBJ2-5; V gene: TRBV10-3; D gene: .; clone size: few; CDR3 protein: CAIRFVSITRETQYF; CDR3 DNA: TGTGCCATCCGGTTCGTATCGATTACCCGGGAGACCCAGTACTTC
J gene: TRBJ1-1; V gene: TRBV28; D gene: .; clone size: many; CDR3 protein: CASSIRGDSLLREAFF; CDR3 DNA: TGTGCCAGCAGTATCAGGGGCGACTCGCTCCTTCGTGAAGCTTTCTTT
J gene: TRBJ1-1; V gene: TRBV10-3; D gene: .; clone size: .; CDR3 protein: CAISPNRDTEAFF; CDR3 DNA: TGTGCCATCAGCCCTAATAGAGACACTGAAGCTTTCTTT
J gene: TRBJ2-1; V gene: TRBV2; D gene: TRBD1; clone size: many; CDR3 protein: CASRLTGDNEQFF; CDR3 DNA: TGTGCCAGCAGGTTGACAGGGGACAATGAGCAGTTCTTC
J gene: TRBJ1-1; V gene: TRBV2; D gene: .; clone size: many; CDR3 protein: CASSPHEGNTEAFF; CDR3 DNA: TGTGCCAGCAGCCCCCACGAGGGTAACACTGAAGCTTTCTTT
J gene: TRBJ1-1; V gene: TRBV5-1; D gene: .; clone size: many; CDR3 protein: CASSLVTGNTEAFF; CDR3 DNA: TGTGCCAGCAGCTTAGTCACCGGAAACACTGAAGCTTTCTTT
J gene: TRBJ2-3; V gene: TRBV30; D gene: .; clone size: many; CDR3 protein: CAWALAQDTQYF; CDR3 DNA: TGTGCCTGGGCCCTAGCCCAGGATACGCAGTATTTT
J gene: TRBJ1-6; V gene: TRBV9; D gene: .; clone size: few; CDR3 protein: CASSVDGGGSPLHF; CDR3 DNA: TGTGCCAGCAGCGTAGATGGGGGAGGTTCACCCCTCCACTTT
J gene: TRBJ1-3; V gene: TRBV3-1; D gene: TRBD1; clone size: many; CDR3 protein: CASSLQGATGNTIYF; CDR3 DNA: TGTGCCAGCAGCCTTCAGGGGGCCACTGGAAACACCATATATTTT
J gene: TRBJ1-2; V gene: TRBV28; D gene: .; clone size: many; CDR3 protein: CASRTQRNYGYTF; CDR3 DNA: TGTGCCAGCAGAACTCAGAGAAACTATGGCTACACCTTC
J gene: TRBJ2-3; V gene: TRBV11-3; D gene: .; clone size: few; CDR3 protein: CASSQTWDRDTQYF; CDR3 DNA: TGTGCCAGCAGCCAGACATGGGACCGGGATACGCAGTATTTT
J gene: TRBJ2-7; V gene: TRBV6-1; D gene: .; clone size: many; CDR3 protein: CASSTGTFGLLEQYF; CDR3 DNA: TGTGCCAGCAGTACAGGGACTTTTGGCCTCCTAGAGCAGTACTTC
J gene: TRBJ2-7; V gene: TRBV7-2; D gene: TRBD1; clone size: many; CDR3 protein: CASSRTGGFTYEQYF; CDR3 DNA: TGTGCCAGCAGCCGGACAGGGGGCTTCACCTACGAGCAGTACTTC